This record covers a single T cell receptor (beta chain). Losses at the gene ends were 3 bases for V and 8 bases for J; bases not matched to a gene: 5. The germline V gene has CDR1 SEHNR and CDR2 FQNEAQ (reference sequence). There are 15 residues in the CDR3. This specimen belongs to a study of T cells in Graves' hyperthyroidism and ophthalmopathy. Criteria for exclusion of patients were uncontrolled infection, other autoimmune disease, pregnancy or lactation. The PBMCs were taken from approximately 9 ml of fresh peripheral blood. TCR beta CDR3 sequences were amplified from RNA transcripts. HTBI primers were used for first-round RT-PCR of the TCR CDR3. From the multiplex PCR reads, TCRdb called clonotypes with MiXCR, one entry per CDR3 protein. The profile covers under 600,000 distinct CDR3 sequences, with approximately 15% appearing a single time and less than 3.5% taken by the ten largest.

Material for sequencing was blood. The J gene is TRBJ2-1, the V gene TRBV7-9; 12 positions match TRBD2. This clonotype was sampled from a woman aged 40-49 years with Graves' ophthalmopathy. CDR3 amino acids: CASSFGLAGLDEQFF. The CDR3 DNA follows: TGTGCCAGCAGCTTCGGACTAGCGGGACTCGATGAGCAGTTCTTC.